One sample yielded the 32 T cell receptor beta chains listed below, sequenced in a study of beta chain features in type 1 diabetes. All of the isolated RNA was reverse transcribed, so expressed TCRB transcripts were sequenced. The assay was immunoSEQ multiplex PCR, and TCRdb's table has in-frame clones only and misses some. The table has 450,000 or so clones, roughly an eighth seen once. The sequenced material came from naive CD4+ T cells from blood. The receptors come from a woman aged 18-29 years in good health.

This clone showed up just a few times. This chain links TRBV7-9 with TRBJ1-3; 7 bases are shared with TRBD1. Germline V gives CDR1 SEHNR, CDR2 FQNEAQ (reference sequence). Trimming took 5 bases from V and 2 from J; bases not matched to a gene: 6. This CDR3 region has 15 residues. The CDR3, as DNA: TGTGCCAGCAGCAAAGCCACAGGGGCTGGAAACACCATATATTTT. Translated, it gives CASSKATGAGNTIYF. Full variable domain (outside the CDR3, taken from reference TRBV7-9 and TRBJ1-3): DTGVSQNPRHKITKRGQNVTFRCDPISEHNRLYWYRQTLGQGPEFLTYFQNEAQLEKSRLLSDRFSAERPKGSFSTLEIQRTEQGDSAMYLCASSKATGAGNTIYFGEGSWLTVV.

The rearrangement links TRBV7-3 to TRBJ2-5; 8 nucleotides match TRBD1. The CDR3 is 15 amino acids. Trimming removed 1 base from V and 2 bases from J; junction bases left unmatched: 3. Germline V gives CDR1 SGHTA, CDR2 FQGTGA. CDR3: CASSLIGDRQETQYF. The CDR3 DNA is TGTGCCAGCAGCTTAATTGGGGACAGGCAAGAGACCCAGTACTTC. Based on the CDR3 plus reference TRBV7-3 and TRBJ2-5, the full variable domain is GAGVSQTPSNKVTEKGKYVELRCDPISGHTALYWYRQSLGQGPEFLIYFQGTGAADDSGLPNDRFFAVRPEGSVSTLKIQRTERGDSAVYLCASSLIGDRQETQYFGPGTRLLVL.

The chain is built from TRBV6-1 and TRBJ2-1, with D unresolved. CDR1 and CDR2 (germline): MNHNS, SASEGT. The CDR3 is 12 residues long. Trimming shortened V by 7 bases and J by 4 bases, and 8 bases separated the two germline ends. The CDR3 is CASISFYNEQFF. CDR3 DNA sequence: TGTGCCAGCATTAGCTTTTACAATGAGCAGTTCTTC.

The table lists this clone with a few counts. The chain employs TRBV5-1 and TRBJ2-2; possibly TRBD2 for D (5 bases). This CDR3 comprises 15 residues. CDR1 is SGHRS, CDR2 YFSETQ, per germline. Trimming cost V 4 bases and J 2 bases, with 12 bases left between them. The CDR3 sequence is CASSPGIGNTGELFF. The DNA for the CDR3 is TGCGCCAGCAGCCCGGGAATCGGCAACACCGGGGAGCTGTTTTTT.

This clone was detected a few times. The gene calls are TRBV9 and TRBJ2-3; tentative D call: TRBD1 (5 bases). CDR3 length equals 17 residues. The V gene's germline CDR1 is SGDLS and CDR2 YYNGEE. The V gene lost 4 bases and the J gene lost 0 bases, with 18 bases spanning the gap. The CDR3 loop reads CASSPFGSGISTDTQYF. The CDR3 DNA sequence: TGTGCCAGCAGCCCTTTTGGTTCAGGGATTAGCACAGATACGCAGTATTTT.

This clone appeared a few times. The rearrangement links TRBV19 to TRBJ2-6; D remains unclear. The CDR3 extends over 13 amino acids. Germline CDR1 and CDR2: LNHDA and SQIVND (reference sequence). The V gene lost 11 bases and the J gene lost 0 bases, with 8 bases spanning the gap. Here the CDR3 reads CAGRSSGANVLTF. In DNA form, the CDR3 reads TGTGCCGGACGTAGCTCTGGGGCCAACGTCCTGACTTTC.

This clone has more than one count but fewer than ten. The V and J genes are TRBV7-3 and TRBJ2-3, with 7 bases lining up with TRBD2. Germline CDR1 SGHTA, CDR2 FQGTGA. J was trimmed by 5 bases and V by 6 bases; bases with no gene match: 2. The CDR3 totals 12 residues. The CDR3 coding sequence is TGTGCCAGCAGATCTAGCGGAGATACGCAGTATTTT. The encoded protein is CASRSSGDTQYF. The full variable domain, with the rest looked up from reference TRBV7-3 and TRBJ2-3, is GAGVSQTPSNKVTEKGKYVELRCDPISGHTALYWYRQSLGQGPEFLIYFQGTGAADDSGLPNDRFFAVRPEGSVSTLKIQRTERGDSAVYLCASRSSGDTQYFGPGTRLTVL.

This clone was observed a handful of times. The rearrangement links TRBV9 to TRBJ2-7; 11 bases align to TRBD2. CDR3 length: 14 residues. The germline gives CDR1 SGDLS, CDR2 YYNGEE. After removal of 3 bases from V and 7 bases from J, the junction contained 6 bases not matched to a gene. CDR3 bases: TGTGCCAGCAGCGGACTAGCGGGATTGGGTGAGCAGTACTTC. Translation: CASSGLAGLGEQYF. Variable domain in full (rest from reference TRBV9 and TRBJ2-7): DSGVTQTPKHLITATGQRVTLRCSPRSGDLSVYWYQQSLDQGLQFLIQYYNGEERAKGNILERFSAQQFPDLHSELNLSSLELGDSALYFCASSGLAGLGEQYFGPGTRLTVT.

The chain has TRBV7-2 and TRBJ1-1; tentative D call: TRBD1 (5 bases). This CDR3 is built from 14 residues. Germline V gene data show CDR1 as SGHTA and CDR2 as FQGNSA. Trimming pared 4 bases from V and 4 bases from J, leaving 13 bases between. CDR3 DNA: TGTGCCAGCAGCTCTAATCAGGGTAGCACTGAAGCTTTCTTT. Residues: CASSSNQGSTEAFF.

This clone was detected only a few times. The chain joins TRBV5-1 to TRBJ1-6; unclear D gene. Trimming took 3 bases from V and 11 from J, leaving 3 bases between them. The germline CDR1 and CDR2 sequences are SGHRS and YFSETQ. CDR3 length: 10 residues. The CDR3: CASSWPPLHF. In nucleotides, the CDR3 is TGCGCCAGCAGCTGGCCACCCCTCCACTTT.

This clone occurred a few times. The chain combines TRBV15 with TRBJ1-3; no clear D gene. V dropped 0 bases and J dropped 0 bases, with 6 bases sitting between them. The CDR3 length is 15 residues. Per the germline V gene, CDR1 is LNHNV and CDR2 is YYDKDF (reference sequence). CDR3 coding DNA: TGTGCCACCAGCAGAGATTACCGCTCTGGAAACACCATATATTTT. This translates into CATSRDYRSGNTIYF.

This clone showed up just a few times. The sample has other DNA sequences that encode this CDR3 too. This chain links TRBV29-1 with TRBJ2-3; D is ambiguous. V gave up 4 bases and J gave up 2 bases, with 7 bases separating them. Germline loops: CDR1 SQVTM, CDR2 ANQGSEA. This CDR3 is 12 amino acids long. This chain's CDR3 is CSVVVYTDTQYF. The CDR3 coding sequence is TGCAGCGTTGTAGTGTACACAGATACGCAGTATTTT.

The gene calls are TRBV28 and TRBJ1-5; weak D call: TRBD1 (5 bases). In germline, CDR1 is MDHEN, CDR2 SYDVKM. The ends were cut back, 6 bases at V and 0 bases at J, with 9 bases in the middle. This CDR3 is built from 14 residues. The CDR3 DNA follows: TGTGCCAGCAGGGGGGGGATTAGCAATCAGCCCCAGCATTTT. Encoded protein: CASRGGISNQPQHF.

Remarks on this clone: At the DNA level, this CDR3 is encoded by other sequences in the same sample as well. This chain uses TRBV9 with TRBJ1-2; D is perhaps TRBD1 (6 bases). The CDR3 is 14 residues long. Germline V gives CDR1 SGDLS, CDR2 YYNGEE. V shed 0 bases and J shed 4 bases, with 10 bases lying between them. In nucleotides, the CDR3 is TGTGCCAGCAGCGTAGCTACAGGGCTCTATGGCTACACCTTC. The encoded protein is CASSVATGLYGYTF.

This clone was seen more than once but under ten times. This rearrangement joins TRBV11-3 to TRBJ2-2; D ambiguous. Germline loops: CDR1 SGHNT, CDR2 YENEEA. Trimming took off 2 bases at V and 0 bases at J, with 16 bases between the two ends. CDR3 length: 18 amino acids. For the CDR3, the DNA is TGTGCCAGCAGCTTACAAGGTGTAGGACGGACGAACACCGGGGAGCTGTTTTTT. Amino acid sequence: CASSLQGVGRTNTGELFF.

J is TRBJ2-7 and V is TRBV11-2; the match to TRBD1 covers 8 bases. Germline V gene data show CDR1 as SGHAT and CDR2 as FQNNGV. The V and J ends lost 6 bases and 1 base, in that order; junction bases with no gene match: 5. The CDR3 extends over 14 amino acids. In nucleotides, the CDR3 is TGTGCCAGCAGGCGGACAGGGTCTTCCTACGAGCAGTACTTC. This codes for CASRRTGSSYEQYF.

This chain connects TRBV25-1 to TRBJ2-2, with TRBD2 identical over 14 bases. CDR1 and CDR2 (germline): MGHDK, SYGVNS. J was trimmed by 4 bases and V by 5 bases; bases with no gene match: 6. The CDR3 spans 17 residues. DNA for the CDR3: TGTGCCAGCAGTCCGACTAGCGGGAGGGCAACCACCGGGGAGCTGTTTTTT. Its protein is CASSPTSGRATTGELFF.

This chain uses TRBV5-6 with TRBJ1-2; possibly TRBD1 for D (5 bases). CDR3 length: 14 residues. From germline, CDR1 is SGHDT and CDR2 YYEEEE. V gave up 6 bases and J gave up 0 bases, with 12 bases separating them. CDR3 sequence: CASTRRGTNYGYTF. For the CDR3, the DNA is TGTGCCAGCACCCGTCGGGGGACTAACTATGGCTACACCTTC.

The chain's CDR3 is CASSQGDLSSYEQYF. CDR3 sequence (DNA): TGTGCCAGCAGCCAAGGCGATTTGAGCTCCTACGAGCAGTACTTC. The V gene is TRBV4-2, the J gene TRBJ2-7; D call uncertain. The CDR3 consists of 15 residues. CDR1 is LGHNA and CDR2 is YNFKEQ in the germline V gene. Trimming removed 1 base at V and 0 bases at J, with 10 bases between.

The V and J genes are TRBV7-2 and TRBJ1-6; the match to TRBD1 covers 7 bases. Trimming cost V 5 bases and J 9 bases; bases outside gene matches: 22. This CDR3 has 19 amino acids. Germline CDR1 reads SGHTA; CDR2 reads FQGNSA. CDR3 nucleotides: TGTGCCAGCAGCCGCTACTTAGCCAGGAGACAGGGTGGTAGTTCACCCCTCCACTTT. Translating gives CASSRYLARRQGGSSPLHF.

This clone turned up a few times. The CDR3 spells CASSLTGFGEQFF. The CDR3 DNA sequence: TGTGCCAGCAGCTTGACAGGGTTCGGTGAGCAGTTCTTC. V gene TRBV7-6 combines with J gene TRBJ2-1; 7 bases align to TRBD1. The CDR3 is 13 residues long. J gave up 9 bases and V 3 bases, and 5 bases lay outside the gene matches. Germline lookup yields CDR1 SGHVS and CDR2 FNYEAQ.

This chain connects TRBV6-6 to TRBJ2-3; 11 nucleotides agree with TRBD1. CDR1 and CDR2 from the germline V gene are MNHNY and SVGAGI (reference sequence). The V gene end was trimmed by 5 bases and the J gene end by 0 bases; junction bases not matched to a gene: 4. This CDR3 region has 16 residues. CDR3 DNA: TGTGCCAGCAGTCCCCGGGACAGGGGGAGCACAGATACGCAGTATTTT. This codes for CASSPRDRGSTDTQYF.

The V and J genes are TRBV7-9 and TRBJ1-2, with D tentatively TRBD1 (5 bases). Germline V gives CDR1 SEHNR, CDR2 FQNEAQ (reference sequence). The CDR3 contains 13 residues. V lost 5 bases to trimming and J lost 7 bases, with 14 bases between them. CDR3 protein: CASSTTGRPGYTF. The CDR3 coding sequence is TGTGCCAGCAGCACTACGGGGCGCCCTGGCTACACCTTC. Full variable domain (missing parts from reference TRBV7-9 and TRBJ1-2): DTGVSQNPRHKITKRGQNVTFRCDPISEHNRLYWYRQTLGQGPEFLTYFQNEAQLEKSRLLSDRFSAERPKGSFSTLEIQRTEQGDSAMYLCASSTTGRPGYTFGSGTRLTVV.

The V gene is TRBV19, the J gene TRBJ2-6, with 10 bases identical to TRBD1. There are 17 residues in the CDR3. Losses at the gene ends were 1 base for V and 0 bases for J; bases not matched to a gene: 0. Germline-derived CDR1 and CDR2 are LNHDA and SQIVND (reference sequence). Written as DNA, the CDR3 is TGTGCCAGTAGTATAGGACAGGGGGCCTCTGGGGCCAACGTCCTGACTTTC. It encodes CASSIGQGASGANVLTF.

This clone has just a few counts. This chain links TRBV6-5 with TRBJ2-2; D possibly corresponds to TRBD2 (6 bases). V was cut by 8 bases and J by 4 bases, with 14 bases left in between. Germline CDR1 is MNHEY and CDR2 is SVGAGI. The CDR3 has 14 residues. The chain's CDR3 is CASEGRLGTGELFF. The CDR3 nucleotides read TGTGCCAGCGAAGGGAGGTTAGGCACCGGGGAGCTGTTTTTT.

The chain combines TRBV21-1 with TRBJ2-5; the table's D gene call, TRBD1, was not cross checked with the DNA. TRBV21-1 is a pseudogene locus. This CDR3 region has 16 residues. This CDR3 reads CASSTRQGVVGETQYF. CDR3 coding DNA: TGTGCCAGCAGCACCCGACAGGGGGTGGTGGGAGAGACCCAGTACTTC.

This chain uses TRBV13 with TRBJ2-2; D ambiguous. CDR1 PRHDT and CDR2 FYEKMQ come from the germline V gene (reference sequence). Deletions cut 5 bases from V and 2 bases from J, with 15 bases between. The CDR3 loop spans 16 amino acids. This CDR3 is CASSLSLTSNTGELFF. The CDR3 coding sequence is TGTGCCAGCAGCCTGTCTCTGACTTCAAACACCGGGGAGCTGTTTTTT.

This clone has only a few counts. This chain joins TRBV7-2 and TRBJ2-7; 7 nucleotides align to TRBD2. This CDR3 spans 15 amino acids. Germline CDR1 is SGHTA and CDR2 is FQGNSA. The V gene end was trimmed by 5 bases and the J gene end by 5 bases; junction bases not matched to a gene: 12. CDR3 nucleotide sequence: TGTGCCAGCAGCCGAGGACGCGGCCGGGAGGACGAGCAGTACGTC. Its translation: CASSRGRGREDEQYV.

This clone occurred a few times. The chain combines TRBV7-6 with TRBJ2-5, with 7 positions matching TRBD1. Germline CDR1 SGHVS, CDR2 FNYEAQ. There are 14 residues in the CDR3. V shed 5 bases and J 1 base; nucleotides not matched to a gene: 4. CDR3 residues: CASSRGTAQETQYF. CDR3 DNA sequence: TGTGCCAGCAGCAGAGGGACAGCCCAAGAGACCCAGTACTTC.

J is TRBJ2-1 and V is TRBV27; TRBD2 aligns across 9 bases. The V gene end was trimmed by 5 bases and the J gene end by 6 bases; junction bases not matched to a gene: 8. The CDR3 runs to 15 residues. Germline V gene data show CDR1 as MNHEY and CDR2 as SMNVEV (reference sequence). This CDR3 reads CASSPLAGGTNEQFF. The DNA of the CDR3 is TGTGCCAGCAGTCCCCTGGCGGGAGGGACCAATGAGCAGTTCTTC.

V usage is TRBV4-1 and J usage is TRBJ1-2; maybe TRBD1 (5 bases). The CDR3 is 15 residues long. Germline V lookup: CDR1 MGHRA, CDR2 YSYEKL. V was shortened by 3 bases and J by 4 bases, with 15 bases between the two germline ends. CDR3 region: CASSQTWDGPYGYTF. The CDR3, as DNA: TGCGCCAGCAGCCAGACATGGGACGGGCCCTATGGCTACACCTTC.

The V call is TRBV7-3, the J call TRBJ2-1; D may be TRBD2 (6 bases). The germline gives CDR1 SGHTA, CDR2 FQGTGA. The germline V and J ends were trimmed by 1 base and 4 bases, with 11 bases remaining between them. This CDR3 contains 15 residues. The CDR3 nucleotides read TGTGCCAGCAGCTTAAGGGGGACTCATTACAATGAGCAGTTCTTC. Its protein product is CASSLRGTHYNEQFF.